This entry lists 8 T cell receptor beta chains sequenced from one sample in a study of PD-1 blockade in classical Hodgkin lymphoma. Clones were sequenced by immunoSEQ multiplex PCR, and TCRdb holds only the in-frame ones, with some missing. This sample carries more than 50,000 clones, 75% to 90% of them seen once, and the ten largest clones take around 16%. Every patient was affected by relapse after autologous stem cell transplantation, while exposure to brentuximab vedotin was not uniform. The sample was peripheral blood mononuclear cells (PBMCs), taken at baseline. These receptors were obtained from a human donor with classical Hodgkin lymphoma.

The chain carries TRBV7-9 and TRBJ1-2; a possible D gene is TRBD1 (5 bases). Germline V gene lookup returns CDR1 SEHNR and CDR2 FQNEAQ (reference sequence). Trimming took 3 bases from V and 6 from J, leaving 11 bases between them. The CDR3 is 13 amino acids. CDR3 sequence reads: CASSLVGENGYTF. The DNA for the CDR3 is TGTGCCAGCAGCTTGGTAGGGGAGAATGGCTACACCTTC.

This chain joins TRBV6-6 and TRBJ2-1; no definite D call. V lost 4 bases, J lost 6 bases, and 4 bases lay in between. The V gene's germline CDR1 is MNHNY and CDR2 SVGAGI (reference sequence). CDR3 length equals 11 residues. CDR3 DNA: TGTGCCAGCAGTTTTTCCAATGAGCAGTTCTTC. Encoded protein: CASSFSNEQFF.

The chain is built from TRBV27 and TRBJ2-7, with D possibly being TRBD1 (5 bases). This CDR3 is 14 amino acids long. The V end was cut by 3 bases, the J end by 2 bases, with 11 bases between. Germline loops: CDR1 MNHEY, CDR2 SMNVEV (reference sequence). CDR3 loop: CASSFTQDPYEQYF. The CDR3 nucleotides read TGTGCCAGCAGTTTTACACAGGATCCCTACGAGCAGTACTTC.

This clone was seen once. CDR3 residues: CAISESKGFEQFF. The CDR3 coding sequence is TGTGCCATCAGTGAGTCGAAGGGGTTTGAGCAGTTCTTC. This rearrangement joins TRBV10-3 to TRBJ2-1; TRBD1 might be the D (5 bases). The CDR3 covers 13 residues. Germline V gene sequence: CDR1 ENHRY, CDR2 SYGVKD. V dropped 0 bases and J dropped 9 bases, with 9 bases sitting between them.

As concerns this clone: No conserved phenylalanine or tryptophan ends this CDR3, so it is likely a read error. The DNA is left out, because the CDR3 cannot be placed on it with certainty; the CDR3 is given as TCRdb lists it. The chain employs TRBV6-6 and TRBJ2-3; TRBD2 reflects the table's D call only, with no check against the DNA. CDR1 and CDR2 from the germline V gene are MNHNY and SVGAGI (reference sequence). The CDR3 is 12 amino acids long, termini counted. This CDR3 is CASSPLPTDGGV.

The chain employs TRBV9 and TRBJ2-7; 7 bases are shared with TRBD2. The V gene end was trimmed by 3 bases and the J gene end by 5 bases; junction bases not matched to a gene: 11. CDR3 length: 15 residues. Germline V CDR1 and CDR2: SGDLS, YYNGEE. CDR3 nucleotide sequence: TGTGCCAGCAGCGGTGGGACTACCTCCCGGAACGAGCAGTACTTC. This encodes CASSGGTTSRNEQYF.

This clone was observed a single time. The rearrangement uses TRBV28 and TRBJ1-2, with D perhaps matching TRBD1 (5 bases). With 0 bases removed from V and 0 bases from J, the gap between germline ends came to 14 bases. CDR1 is MDHEN and CDR2 is SYDVKM in the germline V gene. The CDR3 loop spans 17 amino acids. The CDR3 loop is CASSLWQGGRANYGYTF. The CDR3 nucleotides are TGTGCCAGCAGTTTATGGCAGGGAGGTAGAGCTAACTATGGCTACACCTTC.

This clone was counted a single time. This rearrangement joins TRBV27 to TRBJ2-6; a weak D match, TRBD1 (5 bases). Trimming removed 9 bases at V and 0 bases at J, with 12 bases between. The CDR3 spans 15 residues. Germline V lookup: CDR1 MNHEY, CDR2 SMNVEV (reference sequence). The CDR3 reads CASSPGNSGANVLTF. CDR3 sequence (DNA): TGTGCCAGTTCACCAGGGAACTCTGGGGCCAACGTCCTGACTTTC.